Listed below are T cell receptor beta chains from one sample, sequenced in a study. TCRdb re-analysed the 5' RACE reads in MiXCR, keeping a single row per CDR3 protein. The sample has approximately 8,700 distinct CDR3 sequences, about 16% seen once. Sequenced: memory CD4+ T cells sorted from blood. The source of these receptors is a female donor with breast cancer. The CDR3 runs from the conserved cysteine through the conserved F or W. Each record gives: CDR3 length, J gene, clone size, V gene, D gene, CDR3 DNA, CDR3 protein. The D gene is left open where the match is weak. Clone sizes are given selectively: once, few, many, or a class where the clone is expanded.

len: 13
j_gene: TRBJ1-2
abundance: medium-sized
v_gene: TRBV5-1
d_gene: .
CDR3nt: TGCGCCAGCAGCGACACAGTAAACTATGGCTACACCTTC
CDR3aa: CASSDTVNYGYTF

len: 14
j_gene: TRBJ2-7
abundance: medium-sized
v_gene: TRBV11-1
d_gene: .
CDR3nt: TGTGCCAGCAGCTTACCAGTTAAGGGCTACGAGCAGTACTTC
CDR3aa: CASSLPVKGYEQYF

len: 14
j_gene: TRBJ1-2
abundance: few
v_gene: TRBV4-1
d_gene: .
CDR3nt: TGCGCCAGCAGCCAAGGGGCCGGGTTCTATGGCTACACCTTC
CDR3aa: CASSQGAGFYGYTF

len: 13
j_gene: TRBJ1-2
abundance: medium-sized
v_gene: TRBV6-5
d_gene: .
CDR3nt: TGTGCCAGCAGTCAAGACAGGATCTATGGCTACACCTTC
CDR3aa: CASSQDRIYGYTF

len: 13
j_gene: TRBJ1-1
abundance: medium-sized
v_gene: TRBV7-2
d_gene: .
CDR3nt: TGTGCCAGCAGCTTCCGGGGAGGGGCTGAAGCTTTCTTT
CDR3aa: CASSFRGGAEAFF

len: 14
j_gene: TRBJ1-6
abundance: medium-sized
v_gene: TRBV28
d_gene: TRBD1
CDR3nt: TGTGCCAGCAGCCCCCCGGACAGGACCTCACCCCTCCACTTT
CDR3aa: CASSPPDRTSPLHF

len: 13
j_gene: TRBJ1-5
abundance: medium-sized
v_gene: TRBV20-1
d_gene: .
CDR3nt: TGCAGCACGGGGGGAAAGGGCAATCAGCCCCAGCATTTT
CDR3aa: CSTGGKGNQPQHF

len: 14
j_gene: TRBJ1-5
abundance: medium-sized
v_gene: TRBV7-9
d_gene: .
CDR3nt: TGTGCCAGCAGCTTAGGTGAGGCAGATCAGCCCCAGCATTTT
CDR3aa: CASSLGEADQPQHF

len: 15
j_gene: TRBJ2-3
abundance: medium-sized
v_gene: TRBV24-1
d_gene: TRBD2
CDR3nt: TGTGCCACCAGTGACCCGGGACTAGCGGGATTCGCGCAGTATTTT
CDR3aa: CATSDPGLAGFAQYF

len: 13
j_gene: TRBJ1-1
abundance: medium-sized
v_gene: TRBV29-1
d_gene: .
CDR3nt: TGCAGCGCACAACAGGATATGAACACTGAAGCTTTCTTT
CDR3aa: CSAQQDMNTEAFF

len: 12
j_gene: TRBJ2-1
abundance: .
v_gene: TRBV23-1
d_gene: TRBD1
CDR3nt: TGCGCCAGCAGTGCAGGGGGCGATGAGCAGTTCTTC
CDR3aa: CASSAGGDEQFF

len: 15
j_gene: TRBJ2-6
abundance: many
v_gene: TRBV20-1
d_gene: .
CDR3nt: TGCAGTGCTAGGGGCGGCCACTCTGGGGCCAACGTCCTGACTTTC
CDR3aa: CSARGGHSGANVLTF

len: 14
j_gene: TRBJ1-6
abundance: medium-sized
v_gene: TRBV20-1
d_gene: TRBD1
CDR3nt: TGCAGTGCTAGTGCCGGGACAGGGAATTCACCCCTCCACTTT
CDR3aa: CSASAGTGNSPLHF

len: 17
j_gene: TRBJ2-5
abundance: few
v_gene: TRBV28
d_gene: .
CDR3nt: TGTGCCAGCAGTACGGCCGGACGGACAGGTCGGGGGGAGACCCAGTACTTC
CDR3aa: CASSTAGRTGRGETQYF

len: 13
j_gene: TRBJ2-3
abundance: .
v_gene: TRBV5-4
d_gene: .
CDR3nt: TGTGCCAGCAGCTTGGGTAGCGTAGATACGCAGTATTTT
CDR3aa: CASSLGSVDTQYF

len: 15
j_gene: TRBJ2-2
abundance: few
v_gene: TRBV18
d_gene: TRBD1
CDR3nt: TGTGCCAGCTCGAAAAGCAGGGGGAACACCGGGGAGCTGCTTTTT
CDR3aa: CASSKSRGNTGELLF

len: 16
j_gene: TRBJ2-3
abundance: many
v_gene: TRBV20-1
d_gene: .
CDR3nt: TGCAGTGCTAGGGCCGGGACACCAACTAGTACAGATACGCAGTATTTT
CDR3aa: CSARAGTPTSTDTQYF

len: 12
j_gene: TRBJ2-1
abundance: .
v_gene: TRBV3-1
d_gene: TRBD2
CDR3nt: TGTGCCAGCAGCCAAACCTCTAGCGGGCAGTTCTTC
CDR3aa: CASSQTSSGQFF

len: 14
j_gene: TRBJ2-3
abundance: medium-sized
v_gene: TRBV6-1
d_gene: .
CDR3nt: TGTGCCAGCAGACAGGGTACTAGCACAGATACGCAGTATTTT
CDR3aa: CASRQGTSTDTQYF

len: 15
j_gene: TRBJ2-7
abundance: many
v_gene: TRBV6-1
d_gene: TRBD2
CDR3nt: TGTGCCAGCAGTGAAAGGGGGACTAGCAACTACGAGCAGTACTTC
CDR3aa: CASSERGTSNYEQYF

len: 16
j_gene: TRBJ2-2
abundance: once
v_gene: TRBV5-1
d_gene: .
CDR3nt: TGCGCCAGCAGCTTAACGGGCGGGGCGAACACCGGGGAGCTGTTTTTT
CDR3aa: CASSLTGGANTGELFF

len: 14
j_gene: TRBJ2-1
abundance: medium-sized
v_gene: TRBV7-2
d_gene: .
CDR3nt: TGTGCCAGCAGCTTAGACTGGGGCGGGGATGAGCAGTTCTTC
CDR3aa: CASSLDWGGDEQFF

len: 15
j_gene: TRBJ2-3
abundance: many
v_gene: TRBV5-4
d_gene: TRBD2
CDR3nt: TGTGCCAGCAGCTTCGGGCGGGAGCCTGAAGATACGCAGTATTTT
CDR3aa: CASSFGREPEDTQYF

len: 16
j_gene: TRBJ1-1
abundance: few
v_gene: TRBV20-1
d_gene: .
CDR3nt: TGCAGTGCTAGAGTCAACCCGGGACTGCTGAACACTGAAGCTTTCTTT
CDR3aa: CSARVNPGLLNTEAFF

len: 16
j_gene: TRBJ2-1
abundance: many
v_gene: TRBV3-1
d_gene: TRBD1
CDR3nt: TGTGCCAGCAAAAAGGGGGCTAGTGGGAATCGCAATGAGCAGTTCTTC
CDR3aa: CASKKGASGNRNEQFF

len: 17
j_gene: TRBJ2-5
abundance: many
v_gene: TRBV2
d_gene: TRBD2
CDR3nt: TGTGCCAGCAGTGGTGCTAGCGGGGGGGCTATCCAAGAGACCCAGTACTTC
CDR3aa: CASSGASGGAIQETQYF

len: 14
j_gene: TRBJ1-2
abundance: medium-sized
v_gene: TRBV6-5
d_gene: TRBD1
CDR3nt: TGTGCCAGCAGTTACTCACAGGGGTCGACCGGCTACACCTTC
CDR3aa: CASSYSQGSTGYTF

len: 13
j_gene: TRBJ2-7
abundance: .
v_gene: TRBV7-6
d_gene: .
CDR3nt: TGTGCCAGCAGCCTGACGACGAGGGCAGAGCAGTACTTC
CDR3aa: CASSLTTRAEQYF

len: 13
j_gene: TRBJ1-5
abundance: many
v_gene: TRBV5-4
d_gene: .
CDR3nt: TGTGCCAGCAGCTTGGGCAGGGATCAGCCCCAGCATTTT
CDR3aa: CASSLGRDQPQHF

len: 13
j_gene: TRBJ1-1
abundance: medium-sized
v_gene: TRBV12-3/TRBV12-4
d_gene: .
CDR3nt: TGTGCCAGCAGTTCACAGGGTCCCACTGAAGCTTTCTTT
CDR3aa: CASSSQGPTEAFF

len: 16
j_gene: TRBJ2-1
abundance: few
v_gene: TRBV6-5
d_gene: .
CDR3nt: TGTGCCAGCAGGGACCCCGGGGCTCCTACGGGCAATGAGCAGTTCTTC
CDR3aa: CASRDPGAPTGNEQFF

len: 16
j_gene: TRBJ1-5
abundance: medium-sized
v_gene: TRBV20-1
d_gene: .
CDR3nt: TGCAGTGCTAGTGATGGGGGTAGCTTCAGCAATCAGCCCCAGCATTTT
CDR3aa: CSASDGGSFSNQPQHF

len: 15
j_gene: TRBJ2-2
abundance: medium-sized
v_gene: TRBV7-3
d_gene: TRBD2
CDR3nt: TGTGCCAGCAGCCCCAGCGGGAGGAGGACCGGGGAGCTGTTTTTT
CDR3aa: CASSPSGRRTGELFF

len: 14
j_gene: TRBJ1-1
abundance: medium-sized
v_gene: TRBV27
d_gene: .
CDR3nt: TGTGCCAGCAGAGCCGACTGGATGAACACTGAAGCTTTCTTT
CDR3aa: CASRADWMNTEAFF

len: 13
j_gene: TRBJ1-4
abundance: many
v_gene: TRBV27
d_gene: .
CDR3nt: TGTGCCAGCAGCCTAAATCGATATGAAAAACTGTTTTTT
CDR3aa: CASSLNRYEKLFF

len: 14
j_gene: TRBJ2-5
abundance: many
v_gene: TRBV30
d_gene: TRBD1
CDR3nt: TGTGCCTGGGATAGAGGGACAGGGAGAGAGACCCAGTACTTC
CDR3aa: CAWDRGTGRETQYF